The 10 T cell receptor beta chains given below trace back to one sample, sequenced in a study of patients and donors after allogeneic stem cell transplantation. Via MiXCR, TCRdb re-called the RT-PCR reads, giving one row per CDR3 protein. Of about 400,000 distinct CDR3 sequences listed, approximately 16% are singletons. The material sequenced was blood, either unsorted or a sorted T cell fraction (not recorded which). The receptors here all came from a human donor who was either an allogeneic HSCT recipient or a stem cell or donor lymphocyte infusion donor (not recorded which). It is not recorded whose cells these are; they may come from a transplant donor.

This chain joins TRBV18 and TRBJ1-4; possible D gene TRBD1, 5 bases. CDR1 is KGHSH, CDR2 LQKENI, per germline. V was pared by 5 bases and J by 8 bases, with 18 bases between. This CDR3 spans 15 amino acids. CDR3 amino acids: CASSGPRGTVEKLFF. The CDR3, as DNA: TGTGCCAGCTCAGGACCCCGCGGGACCGTGGAAAAACTGTTTTTT.

This clonotype was picked up many times. This rearrangement joins TRBV6-6 to TRBJ2-5; D gene ambiguous. The CDR3 sequence is 11 residues long. Germline V CDR1 and CDR2: MNHNY, SVGAGI (reference sequence). Trimming removed 3 bases at V and 3 bases at J, with 2 bases between. CDR3 region: CASSYKETQYF. CDR3 nucleotide sequence: TGTGCCAGCAGTTATAAAGAGACCCAGTACTTC.

This clonotype was seen a few times. The J gene is TRBJ1-2, the V gene TRBV29-1; 7 bases fit TRBD1. Germline CDR1 and CDR2: SQVTM and ANQGSEA. V shed 6 bases and J 0 bases; nucleotides not matched to a gene: 4. The CDR3 covers 13 residues. The CDR3 reads CSVGDRSNYGYTF. DNA for the CDR3: TGCAGCGTAGGGGACAGATCTAACTATGGCTACACCTTC.

In this sample, this clonotype turned up many times. The chain links TRBV20-1 to TRBJ2-1; 11 bases are shared with TRBD2. Germline CDR1 and CDR2: DFQATT and SNEGSKA (reference sequence). V was clipped by 2 bases and J by 4 bases; unmatched bases: 4. The CDR3 is 15 amino acids. In DNA, the CDR3 is TGCAGTGCTAGAACCGGGACTAGCGGTTACAATGAGCAGTTCTTC. This sequence encodes CSARTGTSGYNEQFF.

This clonotype has only a few counts. The J gene is TRBJ1-1, the V gene TRBV12-3 or TRBV12-4, with D possibly being TRBD1 (5 bases). The CDR3 is 15 amino acids. The germline V and J ends were trimmed by 6 bases and 3 bases, with 17 bases remaining between them. CDR3 bases: TGTGCCAGCAGACCCCACCCGGGACGGTACACTGAAGCTTTCTTT. Its protein product is CASRPHPGRYTEAFF.

Many counts were recorded for this clonotype. The CDR3, as DNA: TGTGCCAGCAGTTTAATAGGTGGACAAACCTACGAGCAGTACTTC. Translation gives CASSLIGGQTYEQYF. The J gene is TRBJ2-7, the V gene TRBV12-3 or TRBV12-4; D may be TRBD1 (5 bases). The CDR3 extends over 15 amino acids. Trimming took 2 bases from V and 2 from J, leaving 13 bases between them.

This clonotype occurred a few times. This chain connects TRBV25-1 to TRBJ2-3; 9 bases are a match to TRBD1. The ends lost 3 bases at V and 1 base at J; junction bases unmatched: 5. Germline V CDR1 and CDR2: MGHDK, SYGVNS. This CDR3 has 16 amino acids. The CDR3, as DNA: TGTGCCAGCAGTGAGGCTACAGGGGGCCGCACAGATACGCAGTATTTT. This sequence encodes CASSEATGGRTDTQYF. Together with reference TRBV25-1 and TRBJ2-3, the CDR3 gives the full variable domain: EADIYQTPRYLVIGTGKKITLECSQTMGHDKMYWYQQDPGMELHLIHYSYGVNSTEKGDLSSESTVSRIRTEHFPLTLESARPSHTSQYLCASSEATGGRTDTQYFGPGTRLTVL.

This rearrangement joins TRBV24-1 to TRBJ1-1, with D hard to call. Germline V gene sequence: CDR1 KGHDR, CDR2 SFDVKD. This CDR3 is built from 11 residues. Trimming removed 9 bases from V and 6 bases from J, with 10 bases in between. The CDR3 loop is CATGVGSEAFF. The DNA for the CDR3 is TGTGCCACCGGAGTAGGCTCTGAAGCTTTCTTT.

V gene TRBV10-3 combines with J gene TRBJ2-1; 12 bases are shared with TRBD2. Germline CDR1 ENHRY, CDR2 SYGVKD. This CDR3 spans 16 amino acids. Trimming removed 3 bases from V and 2 bases from J; junction bases left unmatched: 2. CDR3 residues: CAISDLAGGTYNEQFF. Written as DNA, the CDR3 is TGTGCCATCAGTGATCTAGCGGGGGGGACCTACAATGAGCAGTTCTTC.

This clonotype was detected a few times. This rearrangement joins TRBV6-5 to TRBJ2-5; 11 bases map to TRBD2. V lost 0 bases and J lost 4; bases outside the gene matches: 7. CDR1 and CDR2 from the germline V gene are MNHEY and SVGAGI. The CDR3 has 17 amino acids. For the CDR3, the DNA is TGTGCCAGCAGTTACTCGATGGGACTAGCGGTCGGAGAGACCCAGTACTTC. Protein: CASSYSMGLAVGETQYF.